Listed below are T cell receptor beta chains from one sample, sequenced in a study of prognosis after radiotherapy for stage I lung cancer. TCRdb reanalysed the multiplex PCR reads using MiXCR and keeps one entry per CDR3 protein. The sample comprises roughly 30,000 distinct CDR3 sequences, roughly 52% of which are singletons, and 16% rests with the top ten. The material was PBMCs, obtained before or after stereotactic body radiation therapy (not recorded which). The receptors here all came from a donor of 50 years or more with non-small cell lung cancer. Both conserved end residues are part of each CDR3. D genes are given only for firm matches.

V	J	D	CDR3
TRBV6-1	TRBJ2-3	.	CAIAGVGFTDTQYF
TRBV7-9	TRBJ2-1	TRBD2	CASSGVAGHNEQFF
TRBV25-1	TRBJ1-1	.	CASSDPSGGFEAFF
TRBV3-1	TRBJ2-3	TRBD2	CASSQRTSGRLTDTQYF
TRBV18	TRBJ2-1	TRBD2	CASSPTSGRSYNEQFF
TRBV6-5	TRBJ2-7	.	CTSSYSEVEQYF
TRBV30	TRBJ2-1	.	CAWSVSEGGNNEQFF
TRBV24-1	TRBJ2-3	TRBD2	CATRGTSENTDTQYF
TRBV28	TRBJ2-2	.	CASSFWGRGTGELFF
TRBV12-3/TRBV12-4	TRBJ2-7	TRBD2	CASSRVGAGELEQYF
TRBV4-1	TRBJ1-2	TRBD1	CASRSKPGTGEGYTF
TRBV18	TRBJ2-3	.	CASSQRTTQYF
TRBV7-2	TRBJ2-3	.	CASSLGRSSLVGTDTQYF
TRBV2	TRBJ1-6	.	CASVLGANSPLHF
TRBV28	TRBJ2-7	TRBD2	CASTATSGRASFVEQYF
TRBV7-2	TRBJ2-7	TRBD2	CASSLTSGSGLLYF
TRBV10-2	TRBJ2-7	TRBD2	CASSPTSGYEQYF
TRBV7-9	TRBJ2-7	TRBD1	CASSLGGTGAYEQYF
TRBV12-3/TRBV12-4	TRBJ2-5	.	CASSSLALEETQYF
TRBV5-1	TRBJ1-1	TRBD1	CASSFLSDFRQGPRRRTEAFF
TRBV7-8	TRBJ1-1	.	CASSLKSTAGNTEAFF
TRBV20-1	TRBJ2-3	TRBD2	CSARDLGLAGGGYTQYF
TRBV7-2	TRBJ2-5	.	CASRNGLLRETQYF
TRBV28	TRBJ2-7	TRBD1	CASIPQGARDQYF
TRBV6-2/TRBV6-3	TRBJ2-7	.	CASSEGQTGSYEQYF
TRBV5-1	TRBJ2-7	.	CASSYGDYEQYF
TRBV7-2	TRBJ1-6	.	CASSSFGPRANSPLHF
TRBV24-1	TRBJ2-2	TRBD1	CATSKRTGQTTCELFF
TRBV12-5	TRBJ2-7	TRBD1	CASGSSGGSGNEQYF
TRBV7-9	TRBJ2-1	.	CASSSGADCDEQFF
TRBV6-2/TRBV6-3	TRBJ1-6	.	CASSRQAHNSPLHF
TRBV24-1	TRBJ1-5	.	CATSDYRDNQPQHF
TRBV5-1	TRBJ1-4	.	CASSLEGGKGEKLFF
TRBV6-2/TRBV6-3	TRBJ1-1	.	CASSYSSSGNTEAFF
TRBV3-1	TRBJ2-6	.	CASSQLGSGANVLTF
TRBV7-9	TRBJ2-3	.	CASSLRGSGGSTDTQYF
TRBV5-6	TRBJ1-1	.	CASGFRDRGLNTEAFF
TRBV5-1	TRBJ2-3	.	CASSLTELGGTDTQYF
TRBV7-2	TRBJ2-2	.	CASSLNVGNGELFF
TRBV25-1	TRBJ2-3	TRBD2	CASSEWGGAGRTSTDTQYF
TRBV2	TRBJ2-2	TRBD1	CASSEGQVMPGELFF
TRBV18	TRBJ1-3	.	CASSPPEGRPIYF
TRBV2	TRBJ2-3	.	CASSFNPRVTQYF
TRBV11-3	TRBJ2-7	TRBD1	CASSLGQGGSYEQYF
TRBV2	TRBJ1-2	.	CASSDRGEAHRYTF
TRBV6-2/TRBV6-3	TRBJ2-3	.	CASSEMGGELGDTQYF
TRBV5-6	TRBJ2-3	TRBD2	CASSPGTSGTDTQYF
TRBV6-5	TRBJ1-2	.	CASSSPGSTWGYTF
TRBV28	TRBJ2-6	.	CASSPPTGPVLTF